This TCR beta chain came from a study of blood T cell repertoires in COVID-19. Under the authors' procedure: Reference gene primer amplification in the assay estimated nucleated cell counts. The data were produced by immunoSEQ multiplex PCR, yet TCRdb's version contains in-frame clones alone and is incomplete. The DNA gave D and trimming, while V, J and clone size come from that table. The sample lists about 91,000 clones, 77% seen once, with roughly 10% in the top ten. V lost 5 bases, J lost 6 bases, and 8 bases lay in between. The germline gives CDR1 MNHEY, CDR2 SVGEGT. This CDR3 contains 11 residues.

This clonotype was sampled from a woman older than 75 with acute or convalescent COVID-19. The sequenced sample was peripheral blood. The V and J genes are TRBV6-2 or TRBV6-3 and TRBJ2-7; weak D call: TRBD2 (5 bases). The CDR3 sequence is CASSPLAEQYF. CDR3 nucleotides: TGTGCCAGCAGTCCCCTAGCCGAGCAGTACTTC.